This TCR beta chain emerged from a study of CD8 T cells in ankylosing spondylitis. Overall study findings and caveats: CD8+ disease-linked clones were present at relatively low frequencies in blood.

V was trimmed by 2 bases and J by 7 bases, leaving 15 bases between them. The CDR3 loop spans 14 amino acids. Germline V gene lookup returns CDR1 MNHEY and CDR2 SMNVEV (reference sequence). Making the TCR beta libraries involved quantitative 5'-RACE with molecular barcodes. MiXCR, applied by TCRdb to the 5' RACE reads, yields one record per CDR3 protein. The sample includes a few hundred thousand distinct CDR3 sequences, 18% of them seen just once. This clonotype has a handful of counts. Its antigen remains unidentified. The sequenced material came from blood, either unsorted or a sorted T cell fraction (not recorded which). The sequence derives from a male donor with ankylosing spondylitis or in good health (not recorded which). The rearrangement uses TRBV27 and TRBJ2-7; D is possibly TRBD1 (7 bases). DNA of the CDR3: TGTGCCAGCAGTTTAGAGGCAGGGGGGTATGAGCAGTACTTC. Encoded protein: CASSLEAGGYEQYF.